Following are 27 T cell receptor beta chains from one sample sequenced in a study of blood T cell repertoires in COVID-19. TCRdb's copy holds only in-frame clones and misses some; the assay was immunoSEQ multiplex PCR. This sample has roughly 130,000 clones; around 80% occur once, and the top ten carry 1.9%. Sequencing input: peripheral blood. The receptors were sampled from a man between 65 and 85 years old with acute or convalescent COVID-19.

The CDR3 coding sequence is TGTGCCAGCAGCCACTGGGAGAGCAATCAGCCCCAGCATTTT. Protein sequence: CASSHWESNQPQHF. The genes are TRBV28 and TRBJ1-5, with unresolved D. This CDR3 is 14 amino acids long. Germline-derived CDR1 and CDR2 are MDHEN and SYDVKM. V was shortened by 6 bases and J by 1 base, with 10 bases between the two germline ends.

The rearrangement joins TRBV14 to TRBJ2-7; 9 nucleotides match TRBD1. J was trimmed by 6 bases and V by 3 bases; bases with no gene match: 15. This CDR3 is 17 amino acids long. Germline CDR1 and CDR2: SGHDN and FVKESK. The CDR3 spells CASSHRFVPGQGREQYF. As DNA, the CDR3 is TGTGCCAGCAGCCACAGATTTGTCCCGGGACAGGGTCGCGAGCAGTACTTC.

The J gene is TRBJ1-6, the V gene TRBV4-2; 11 positions match TRBD1. With 1 base clipped from V and 3 bases from J, the junction kept 5 bases outside the gene matches. The CDR3 runs 18 residues. From germline, CDR1 is LGHNA and CDR2 YNFKEQ. CDR3 sequence (DNA): TGTGCCAGCAGCCAAGTCTGGACAGGGGGCTACTATAATTCACCCCTCCACTTT. It translates to CASSQVWTGGYYNSPLHF.

V is TRBV7-9 and J is TRBJ2-7; D may be TRBD1 or TRBD2 (6 bases each). CDR3 size: 14 residues. Germline V lookup: CDR1 SEHNR, CDR2 FQNEAQ (reference sequence). V was clipped by 5 bases and J by 5 bases, with 16 bases between them. CDR3 DNA sequence: TGTGCCAGCAGCAGGGGGGCAGGGAAGGACGAGCAGTACTTC. Protein: CASSRGAGKDEQYF.

The chain employs TRBV6-2 or TRBV6-3 and TRBJ1-6, with TRBD1 matching over 8 bases. This CDR3 has 14 residues. V was pared by 2 bases and J by 7 bases, with 1 base of the junction left unmatched. Germline V lookup: CDR1 MNHEY, CDR2 SVGEGT. The CDR3 DNA follows: TGTGCCAGCAGTTACGGGACAGGCAATTCACCCCTCCACTTT. It is translated as CASSYGTGNSPLHF.

The chain combines TRBV20-1 with TRBJ2-1; D gene ambiguous. With 3 bases removed from V and 1 base from J, the gap between germline ends came to 10 bases. The CDR3 extends over 14 amino acids. Germline V CDR1 and CDR2: DFQATT, SNEGSKA (reference sequence). The CDR3 region is CSASRLESYNEQFF. The CDR3 DNA reads TGCAGTGCTAGTCGCCTAGAATCCTACAATGAGCAGTTCTTC.

This clone occurred once. The chain joins TRBV7-9 to TRBJ1-2; 8 bases line up with TRBD1. The CDR3 covers 15 residues. Germline assignment: CDR1 SEHNR and CDR2 FQNEAQ (reference sequence). V trimming: 5 bases; J trimming: 5 bases; junction bases outside the gene matches: 10. CDR3 nucleotides: TGTGCCAGCAGCCCCCTTGACAGGGGCGCGTATGGCTACACCTTC. Its protein is CASSPLDRGAYGYTF.

A single count supports this clone. V and J are TRBV11-1 and TRBJ2-6, with D perhaps matching TRBD1 (6 bases). The ends were cut back, 5 bases at V and 4 bases at J, with 12 bases in the middle. The CDR3 consists of 15 residues. The germline CDR1 and CDR2 sequences are SGHAT and FQDESV (reference sequence). CDR3 loop: CASSPQGSGANVLTF. CDR3 DNA sequence: TGTGCCAGCAGCCCACAGGGTTCCGGGGCCAACGTCCTGACTTTC.

The CDR3 DNA is TGTGCCAGCAGCGAAGACAGGGATTCACCCCTCCACTTT. Protein product: CASSEDRDSPLHF. V is TRBV11-2 and J is TRBJ1-6, with TRBD1 matching 7 bases. The CDR3 is 13 amino acids. The junction had 3 bases not matched to a gene; V was cut back by 5 bases and J by 8 bases. Per germline, CDR1 SGHAT and CDR2 FQNNGV.

The chain has TRBV6-6 and TRBJ1-5; 10 bases map to TRBD1. The junction had 15 bases not matched to a gene; V was cut back by 5 bases and J by 5 bases. CDR3 size: 18 residues. CDR1 and CDR2 from the germline V gene are MNHNY and SVGAGI (reference sequence). The DNA of the CDR3 is TGTGCCAGCAGTCGCCTCGGGACAGGGGTTGGTCGAGATCAGCCCCAGCATTTT. It encodes CASSRLGTGVGRDQPQHF.

The chain joins TRBV7-6 to TRBJ2-7; D is possibly TRBD1 (6 bases). The CDR3 covers 15 residues. Germline CDR1 and CDR2: SGHVS and FNYEAQ. The V end was cut by 1 base, the J end by 3 bases, with 13 bases between. This CDR3 is CASSLGAGVIYEQYF. The CDR3 DNA reads as TGTGCCAGCAGCTTAGGGGCAGGGGTGATCTACGAGCAGTACTTC. Full variable domain (outside the CDR3, taken from reference TRBV7-6 and TRBJ2-7): GAGVSQSPRYKVTKRGQDVALRCDPISGHVSLYWYRQALGQGPEFLTYFNYEAQQDKSGLPNDRFSAERPEGSISTLTIQRTEQRDSAMYRCASSLGAGVIYEQYFGPGTRLTVT.

The chain uses TRBV6-1 and TRBJ1-2; the match to TRBD1 covers 9 bases. Germline CDR1 reads MNHNS; CDR2 reads SASEGT. The CDR3 has 16 amino acids. The V segment lost 3 bases and the J segment 3 bases; nucleotides outside the gene matches: 8. The CDR3 region has the DNA TGTGCCAGCAGTGATAAGGGACAGGGACTAGACTATGGCTACACCTTC. Residues: CASSDKGQGLDYGYTF.

The chain links TRBV19 to TRBJ2-5, with 13 nucleotides matching TRBD2. V lost 1 base to trimming and J lost 2 bases; unmatched junction nucleotides: 1. The CDR3 loop spans 16 amino acids. Germline values: CDR1 LNHDA, CDR2 SQIVND (reference sequence). CDR3 amino acids: CASSIVGLAGQETQYF. In DNA, the CDR3 is TGTGCCAGTAGTATAGTGGGACTAGCGGGGCAAGAGACCCAGTACTTC.

The chain is built from TRBV7-9 and TRBJ2-1, with a weak D call TRBD2 (6 bases). V was clipped by 5 bases and J by 4 bases, with 21 bases between them. Germline V gene sequence: CDR1 SEHNR, CDR2 FQNEAQ (reference sequence). The CDR3 contains 17 residues. The CDR3, as DNA: TGTGCCAGCAGCCGGGCGGGAAGCACTTTTATTTACAATGAGCAGTTCTTC. Its translation: CASSRAGSTFIYNEQFF.

V is TRBV2 and J is TRBJ1-5, with 8 bases that match TRBD1. CDR1 and CDR2 from the germline V gene are SNHLY and FYNNEI. The CDR3 is made up of 13 amino acids. V gave up 6 bases and J gave up 6 bases; unmatched junction bases: 4. The DNA of the CDR3 is TGTGCCAGCAGGAGGACAGGGAGTCAGCCCCAGCATTTT. Its translation: CASRRTGSQPQHF.

This chain links TRBV20-1 with TRBJ2-3; D is possibly TRBD1 (6 bases). V lost 3 bases and J 1 base, leaving 11 bases between the germline ends. The CDR3 runs 14 residues. CDR1 and CDR2 from the germline V gene are DFQATT and SNEGSKA (reference sequence). The CDR3 protein is CSASPDRRTDTQYF. CDR3 DNA sequence: TGCAGTGCTAGTCCCGACAGGCGCACAGATACGCAGTATTTT.

CDR3 nucleotides: TGTGCCACCAGTGATCCCCCGGTTAACACAGATACGCAGTATTTT. Amino acid sequence: CATSDPPVNTDTQYF. The chain combines TRBV24-1 with TRBJ2-3; no definite D call. From germline, CDR1 is KGHDR and CDR2 SFDVKD. V was shortened by 3 bases and J by 2 bases, with 11 bases between the two germline ends. This CDR3 has 15 amino acids.

V and J are TRBV19 and TRBJ1-2, with D maybe TRBD1 (5 bases). CDR1 and CDR2 (germline): LNHDA, SQIVND (reference sequence). Deletions cut 3 bases from V and 8 bases from J, with 10 bases between. This CDR3 has 12 residues. CDR3 loop: CASSIGGSGYTF. DNA for the CDR3: TGTGCCAGTAGTATTGGGGGGAGCGGCTACACCTTC.

The V and J genes are TRBV28 and TRBJ1-5; 10 bases are shared with TRBD1. This CDR3 region has 14 residues. With V trimmed by 6 bases and J by 6 bases, 5 bases remained unmatched. The germline V gene encodes CDR1 MDHEN and CDR2 SYDVKM. CDR3 amino acids: CASRTGGTGQPQHF. CDR3 in DNA: TGTGCCAGCAGGACAGGGGGCACGGGTCAGCCCCAGCATTTT. Full variable domain (rest looked up from reference TRBV28 and TRBJ1-5): DVKVTQSSRYLVKRTGEKVFLECVQDMDHENMFWYRQDPGLGLRLIYFSYDVKMKEKGDIPEGYSVSREKKERFSLILESASTNQTSMYLCASRTGGTGQPQHFGDGTRLSIL.

V usage is TRBV12-3 or TRBV12-4 and J usage is TRBJ1-4, with D unclear. The CDR3 totals 11 residues. The V end was cut by 3 bases, the J end by 8 bases, with 4 bases between. Here the CDR3 reads CASSFGEKLFF. The DNA of the CDR3 is TGTGCCAGCAGTTTCGGGGAAAAACTGTTTTTT.

The chain combines TRBV20-1 with TRBJ2-4; a possible D gene is TRBD2 (5 bases). The germline gives CDR1 DFQATT, CDR2 SNEGSKA (reference sequence). The CDR3 is 15 residues long. V was shortened by 3 bases and J by 2 bases, with 14 bases between the two germline ends. CDR3 residues: CSASVASLSKNIQYF. The CDR3 DNA reads TGCAGTGCTAGTGTGGCTAGCCTCTCCAAAAACATTCAGTACTTC.

Only one count was recorded for this clone. J is TRBJ1-5 and V is TRBV15, with D possibly being TRBD1 (5 bases). The CDR3 runs to 14 residues. The V and J ends lost 5 bases and 7 bases respectively, with 15 bases between them. CDR1 and CDR2 from the germline V gene are LNHNV and YYDKDF (reference sequence). CDR3 sequence reads: CATSGLPGGQPQHF. As DNA, the CDR3 is TGTGCCACCAGCGGATTACCTGGGGGGCAGCCCCAGCATTTT.

The chain uses TRBV5-1 and TRBJ1-1; D not resolved. Germline-derived CDR1 and CDR2 are SGHRS and YFSETQ. Trimming stripped 3 bases from V and 5 bases from J, with 11 bases between. CDR3 length equals 13 residues. CDR3 sequence (DNA): TGCGCCAGCAGCTCCCCCCCCCGGACTGAAGCTTTCTTT. This sequence encodes CASSSPPRTEAFF.

The chain is built from TRBV7-6 and TRBJ2-3, with TRBD1 matching over 11 bases. The germline V gene has CDR1 SGHVS and CDR2 FNYEAQ. The CDR3 contains 15 residues. V lost 8 bases to trimming and J lost 3 bases; unmatched junction nucleotides: 7. The CDR3 region is CASHAWDRGTDTQYF. The CDR3 DNA reads as TGTGCCAGCCATGCCTGGGACAGGGGGACAGATACGCAGTATTTT.

The chain is built from TRBV29-1 and TRBJ1-2; D is possibly TRBD1 (5 bases). Trimming took 5 bases from V and 0 from J, leaving 19 bases between them. This CDR3 comprises 16 residues. Germline CDR1 and CDR2: SQVTM and ANQGSEA. DNA of the CDR3: TGCAGCGTTAAGGGGCAGGGCTCCTTCTCTAACTATGGCTACACCTTC. Protein sequence: CSVKGQGSFSNYGYTF.

The CDR3 is CASSLTSGLPPDTQYF. The CDR3 nucleotides read TGTGCCAGCAGCTTAACTTCGGGACTCCCGCCAGATACGCAGTATTTT. V is TRBV7-3 and J is TRBJ2-3, with a tentative D call TRBD2 (6 bases). CDR3 length equals 16 residues. Trimming took off 0 bases at V and 4 bases at J, with 14 bases between the two ends. Germline V CDR1 and CDR2: SGHTA, FQGTGA. Looking up the rest from reference TRBV7-3 and TRBJ2-3 gives the full variable domain: GAGVSQTPSNKVTEKGKYVELRCDPISGHTALYWYRQSLGQGPEFLIYFQGTGAADDSGLPNDRFFAVRPEGSVSTLKIQRTERGDSAVYLCASSLTSGLPPDTQYFGPGTRLTVL.

The genes are TRBV19 and TRBJ1-2; 11 positions agree with TRBD1. The V and J ends lost 2 bases and 0 bases, in that order; junction bases with no gene match: 8. Germline-derived CDR1 and CDR2 are LNHDA and SQIVND (reference sequence). The CDR3 runs to 18 residues. Here the CDR3 reads CASSIIRTGGPSNYGYTF. The CDR3 coding sequence is TGTGCCAGTAGTATAATCCGGACAGGGGGCCCCTCTAACTATGGCTACACCTTC.